Below, 22 T cell receptor beta chains from the same sample are listed, as sequenced in a study of CXCR3-negative and CXCR3-positive naive CD8 T cells. All TRB cDNA libraries came from 5' RACE performed with UMI labels. TCRdb reanalyzed the 5' RACE reads and collapses them to one entry per CDR3 protein, without DNA. Recorded for this sample: 100,000 to 150,000 distinct CDR3 sequences. The sample taken for sequencing was naive CXCR3- CD8+ T cells from blood. As to subset: CD45RO-CCR7+CD27+CD95- naive CD8+ T cells lacking CXCR3 (TNR3-). Receptors originate from a human donor in good health. Some clones in this sample may be carry-over from other donors' samples.

This rearrangement joins TRBV6-2 or TRBV6-3 to TRBJ2-1; TCRdb outputs TRBD1, but without DNA this stays unchecked. The germline V gene encodes CDR1 MNHEY and CDR2 SVGEGT. This CDR3 is built from 16 residues. The chain's CDR3 is CASSYSTPGIWNEQFF.

The chain joins TRBV7-3 to TRBJ1-1; without DNA, the TCRdb call of TRBD1 cannot be checked. The germline V gene has CDR1 SGHTA and CDR2 FQGTGA. This CDR3 has 13 amino acids. The CDR3 protein is CASSLTGATEAFF. The variable domain in full, with the rest retrieved from reference TRBV7-3 and TRBJ1-1, is GAGVSQTPSNKVTEKGKYVELRCDPISGHTALYWYRQSLGQGPEFLIYFQGTGAADDSGLPNDRFFAVRPEGSVSTLKIQRTERGDSAVYLCASSLTGATEAFFGQGTRLTVV.

This CDR3 is CASSRLGTGRADTQYF. This rearrangement joins TRBV7-9 to TRBJ2-3; as DNA is missing, the TRBD2 call by TCRdb cannot be tested. The CDR3 sequence is 16 residues long. CDR1 SEHNR and CDR2 FQNEAQ come from the germline V gene (reference sequence).

J is TRBJ2-1 and V is TRBV5-1; the TCRdb D gene call, TRBD2, has no DNA to confirm it. The CDR3 runs to 16 residues. In germline, CDR1 is SGHRS, CDR2 YFSETQ. This CDR3 reads CASSSPGAGDPGEQFF.

The CDR3 is CASSFETVNTEAFF. The chain links TRBV5-4 to TRBJ1-1; TCRdb gives TRBD1 as the D gene, but with no DNA this cannot be confirmed. The CDR3 covers 14 residues. The germline V gene has CDR1 SGHNT and CDR2 YYREEE (reference sequence).

This chain links TRBV21-1 with TRBJ2-7; there is no DNA to check the TCRdb D call of TRBD1. TRBV21-1 is noted as a pseudogene. This CDR3 has 14 amino acids. This chain's CDR3 is CASSKEGQTYEQYF.

The chain's CDR3 is CASSLPGQGDPYGYTF. The V gene is TRBV28, the J gene TRBJ1-2; TCRdb lists TRBD1, though no DNA is available to test this call. The CDR3 extends over 16 amino acids. From germline, CDR1 is MDHEN and CDR2 SYDVKM.

This chain connects TRBV7-9 to TRBJ2-7; the D call of TRBD2 rests on TCRdb alone, since no DNA is present to check it. The CDR3 extends over 14 amino acids. Germline V gene data show CDR1 as SEHNR and CDR2 as FQNEAQ (reference sequence). CDR3 protein: CASSFETSIYEQYF.

This rearrangement joins TRBV4-1 to TRBJ1-2; TCRdb's D gene call, TRBD1, goes unchecked for lack of DNA. The CDR3 has 15 amino acids. Germline V gives CDR1 MGHRA, CDR2 YSYEKL. This chain's CDR3 is CASSQGTGIGYGYTF.

The chain has TRBV3-1 and TRBJ1-2; TCRdb reports TRBD1, a call that lacks DNA to check it against. Germline V CDR1 and CDR2: LGHDT, YNNKEL (reference sequence). This CDR3 is built from 18 residues. The chain's CDR3 is CASSQEPDRGLANYGYTF.

The chain joins TRBV29-1 to TRBJ1-2; without DNA, the TCRdb call of TRBD1 cannot be checked. CDR1 is SQVTM and CDR2 is ANQGSEA in the germline V gene. The CDR3 has 14 residues. The CDR3 loop reads CSVTTGQGRNGYTF.

V and J are TRBV6-1 and TRBJ2-7; the TRBD1 assignment by TCRdb is unverifiable without DNA. Germline V CDR1 and CDR2: MNHNS, SASEGT. CDR3 length: 15 residues. The CDR3 here is CASREGASSSYEQYF.

The V gene is TRBV7-6, the J gene TRBJ2-1; checking the TCRdb D call of TRBD1 is not possible without DNA. There are 16 residues in the CDR3. Germline values: CDR1 SGHVS, CDR2 FNYEAQ. The CDR3: CASSLAASPGRVEQFF.

The CDR3 sequence is CASSLSITDSPSGTKNIQYF. This chain joins TRBV27 and TRBJ2-4; TCRdb lists TRBD2, though no DNA is available to test this call. The CDR3 runs to 20 residues. Germline V lookup: CDR1 MNHEY, CDR2 SMNVEV (reference sequence).

The V call is TRBV28, the J call TRBJ2-3. The V gene's germline CDR1 is MDHEN and CDR2 SYDVKM. The CDR3 totals 14 residues. This CDR3 is CASSLDRSTDTQYF.

The chain recombines TRBV6-2 or TRBV6-3 with TRBJ1-2. The CDR3 consists of 11 residues. Germline V lookup: CDR1 MNHEY, CDR2 SVGEGT. This CDR3 reads CASSYIYGYTF.

The CDR3 protein is CASSATGDSYEQYF. This chain connects TRBV7-9 to TRBJ2-7; TCRdb proposes TRBD1, but this gene call is untestable without DNA. The CDR3 sequence is 14 residues long. CDR1 and CDR2 from the germline V gene are SEHNR and FQNEAQ (reference sequence).

CDR3 residues: CASTLSGTSENNEQFF. The chain joins TRBV5-1 to TRBJ2-1; the TCRdb D gene call, TRBD2, has no DNA to confirm it. CDR3 length: 16 amino acids. The germline gives CDR1 SGHRS, CDR2 YFSETQ.

The V gene is TRBV18, the J gene TRBJ2-1; TCRdb calls TRBD1, which cannot be checked without DNA. The CDR3 sequence is 16 residues long. The germline V gene has CDR1 KGHSH and CDR2 LQKENI. The CDR3 region is CASSPTGTGVFNEQFF.

This chain connects TRBV29-1 to TRBJ2-1. CDR3 length: 13 residues. The V gene's germline CDR1 is SQVTM and CDR2 ANQGSEA. CDR3 sequence: CSVEHSSYNEQFF.

The rearrangement links TRBV29-1 to TRBJ1-4; the TRBD1 assignment by TCRdb is unverifiable without DNA. CDR1 is SQVTM, CDR2 ANQGSEA, per germline. The length of the CDR3 is 17 residues. CDR3 region: CSVEDQGQGALNEKLFF.

The CDR3 loop reads CSVAPNRGDEQYF. The J gene is TRBJ2-7, the V gene TRBV29-1; TCRdb calls TRBD1, which cannot be checked without DNA. Germline loops: CDR1 SQVTM, CDR2 ANQGSEA. The CDR3 covers 13 residues.